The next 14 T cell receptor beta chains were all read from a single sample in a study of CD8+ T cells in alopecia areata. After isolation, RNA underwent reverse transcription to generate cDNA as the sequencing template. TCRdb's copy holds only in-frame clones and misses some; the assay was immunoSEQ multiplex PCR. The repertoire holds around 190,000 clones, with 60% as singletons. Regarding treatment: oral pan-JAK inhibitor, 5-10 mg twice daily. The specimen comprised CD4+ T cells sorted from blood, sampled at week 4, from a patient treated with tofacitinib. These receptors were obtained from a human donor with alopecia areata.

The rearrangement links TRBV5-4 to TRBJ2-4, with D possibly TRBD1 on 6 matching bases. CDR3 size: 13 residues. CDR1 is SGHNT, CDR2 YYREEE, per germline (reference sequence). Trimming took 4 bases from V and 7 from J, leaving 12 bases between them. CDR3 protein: CASSLAGQNIQYF. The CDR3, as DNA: TGTGCCAGCAGCCTCGCTGGACAGAACATTCAGTACTTC.

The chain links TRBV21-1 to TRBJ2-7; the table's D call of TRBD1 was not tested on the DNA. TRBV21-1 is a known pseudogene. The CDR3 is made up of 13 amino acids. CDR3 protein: CASSKKGTYEQYF. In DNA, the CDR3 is TGTGCCAGCAGCAAAAAGGGGACCTACGAGCAGTACTTC.

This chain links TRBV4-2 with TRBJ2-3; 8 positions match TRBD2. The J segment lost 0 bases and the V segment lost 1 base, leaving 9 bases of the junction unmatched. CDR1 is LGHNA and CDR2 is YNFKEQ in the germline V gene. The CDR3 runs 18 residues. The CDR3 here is CASSQGVSGIPSTDTQYF. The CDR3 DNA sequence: TGTGCCAGCAGCCAAGGGGTTAGCGGGATACCTAGCACAGATACGCAGTATTTT.

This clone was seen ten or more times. The DNA of the CDR3 is TGTGCCACCAGCAGAGACAGGGGGGACACCATATATTTT. The encoded protein is CATSRDRGDTIYF. The chain uses TRBV15 and TRBJ1-3; 7 nucleotides agree with TRBD1. The CDR3 is made up of 13 amino acids. The V gene's germline CDR1 is LNHNV and CDR2 YYDKDF (reference sequence). The V segment lost 0 bases and the J segment 8 bases; nucleotides outside the gene matches: 1.

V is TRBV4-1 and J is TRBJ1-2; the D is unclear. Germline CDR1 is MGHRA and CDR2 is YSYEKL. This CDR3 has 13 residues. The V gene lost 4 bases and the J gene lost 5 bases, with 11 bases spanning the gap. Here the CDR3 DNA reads TGCGCCAGCAGCCGGACTGAAGCTTATGGCTACACCTTC. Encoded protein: CASSRTEAYGYTF.

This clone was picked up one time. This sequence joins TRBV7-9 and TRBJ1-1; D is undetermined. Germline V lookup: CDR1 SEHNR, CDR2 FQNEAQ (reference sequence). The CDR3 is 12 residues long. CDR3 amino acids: CAYAHVNTEAFF. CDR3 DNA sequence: TGTGCTTATGCCCATGTGAACACTGAAGCTTTCTTT. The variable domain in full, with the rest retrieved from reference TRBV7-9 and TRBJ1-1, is DTGVSQNPRHKITKRGQNVTFRCDPISEHNRLYWYRQTLGQGPEFLTYFQNEAQLEKSRLLSDRFSAERPKGSFSTLEIQRTEQGDSAMYLCAYAHVNTEAFFGQGTRLTVV.

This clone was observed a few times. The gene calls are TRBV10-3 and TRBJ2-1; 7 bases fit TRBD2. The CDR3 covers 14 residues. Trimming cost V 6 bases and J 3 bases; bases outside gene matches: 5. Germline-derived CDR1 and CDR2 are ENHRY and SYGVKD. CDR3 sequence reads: CAIRPSGNYNEQFF. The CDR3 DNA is TGTGCCATCAGGCCTAGCGGAAACTACAATGAGCAGTTCTTC.

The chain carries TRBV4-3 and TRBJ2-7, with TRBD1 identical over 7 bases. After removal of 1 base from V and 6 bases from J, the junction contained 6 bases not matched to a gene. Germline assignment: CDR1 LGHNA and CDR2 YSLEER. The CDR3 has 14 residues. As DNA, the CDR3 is TGCGCCAGCAGCCAAGGGGCGAACAGGGGCGAGCAGTACTTC. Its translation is CASSQGANRGEQYF.

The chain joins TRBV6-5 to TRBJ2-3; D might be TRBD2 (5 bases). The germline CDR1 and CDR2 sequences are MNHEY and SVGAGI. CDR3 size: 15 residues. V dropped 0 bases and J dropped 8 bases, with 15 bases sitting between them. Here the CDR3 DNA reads TGTGCCAGCAGTTACTCGAAAATTAGCGATGGTACGCAGTATTTT. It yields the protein CASSYSKISDGTQYF.

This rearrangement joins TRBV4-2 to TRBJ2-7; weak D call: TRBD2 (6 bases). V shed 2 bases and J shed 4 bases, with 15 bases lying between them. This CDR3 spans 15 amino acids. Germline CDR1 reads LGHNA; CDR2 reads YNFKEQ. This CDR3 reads CASSQLREFMYEQYF. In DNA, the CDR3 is TGTGCCAGCAGCCAACTCCGGGAGTTTATGTACGAGCAGTACTTC.

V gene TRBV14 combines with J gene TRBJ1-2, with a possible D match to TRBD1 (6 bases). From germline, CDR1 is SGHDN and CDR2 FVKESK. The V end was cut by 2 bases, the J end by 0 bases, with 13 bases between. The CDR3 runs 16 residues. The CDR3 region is CASSQRGYDSNYGYTF. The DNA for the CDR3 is TGTGCCAGCAGCCAAAGGGGGTACGATTCTAACTATGGCTACACCTTC.

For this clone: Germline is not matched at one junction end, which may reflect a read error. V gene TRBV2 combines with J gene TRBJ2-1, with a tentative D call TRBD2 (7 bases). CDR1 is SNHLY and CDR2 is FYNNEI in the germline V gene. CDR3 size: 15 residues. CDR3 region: CASGAQGRGYSEQFF. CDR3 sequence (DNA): TGTGCCAGCGGGGCGCAGGGGAGGGGGTACAGTGAGCAGTTCTTC.

The CDR3 coding sequence is TGTGCCTGGAGGCCCGCCGGCACAGATACGCAGTATTTT. Translating gives CAWRPAGTDTQYF. V is TRBV30 and J is TRBJ2-3; D unclear. Trimming took 3 bases from V and 1 from J, leaving 8 bases between them. Germline V lookup: CDR1 GTSNPN, CDR2 SVGIG (reference sequence). This CDR3 has 13 residues.

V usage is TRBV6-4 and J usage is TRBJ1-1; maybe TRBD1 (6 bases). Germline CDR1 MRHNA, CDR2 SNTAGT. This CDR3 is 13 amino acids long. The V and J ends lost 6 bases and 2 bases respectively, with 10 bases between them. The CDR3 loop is CASRRTENTEAFF. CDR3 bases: TGTGCCAGCAGAAGGACAGAAAACACTGAAGCTTTCTTT.